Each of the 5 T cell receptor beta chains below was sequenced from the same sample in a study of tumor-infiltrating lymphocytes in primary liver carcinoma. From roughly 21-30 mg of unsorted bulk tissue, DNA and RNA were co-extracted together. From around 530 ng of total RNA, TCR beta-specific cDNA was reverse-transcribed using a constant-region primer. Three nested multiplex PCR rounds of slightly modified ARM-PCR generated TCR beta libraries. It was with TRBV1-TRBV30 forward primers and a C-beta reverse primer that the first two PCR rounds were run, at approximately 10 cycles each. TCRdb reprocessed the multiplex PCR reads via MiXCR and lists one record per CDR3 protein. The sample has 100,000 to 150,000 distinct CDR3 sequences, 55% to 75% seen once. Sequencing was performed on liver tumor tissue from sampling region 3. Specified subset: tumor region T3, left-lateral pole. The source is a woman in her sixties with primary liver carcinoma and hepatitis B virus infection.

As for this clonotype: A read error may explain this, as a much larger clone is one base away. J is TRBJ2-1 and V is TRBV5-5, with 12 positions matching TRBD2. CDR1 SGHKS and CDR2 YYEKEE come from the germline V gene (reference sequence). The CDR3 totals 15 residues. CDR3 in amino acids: CVSSSTSGSGGEQFF. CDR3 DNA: TGTGTCAGCAGCTCGACTAGCGGGAGTGGGGGTGAGCAGTTCTTC.

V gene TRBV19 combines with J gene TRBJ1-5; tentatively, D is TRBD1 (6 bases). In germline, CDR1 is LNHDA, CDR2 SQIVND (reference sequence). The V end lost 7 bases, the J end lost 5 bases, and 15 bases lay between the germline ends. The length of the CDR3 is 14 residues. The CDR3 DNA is TGTGCCAGTACCCTACAACAGGGTGATCAGCCCCAGCATTTT. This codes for CASTLQQGDQPQHF.

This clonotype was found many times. The CDR3 coding sequence is TGTGCCATCAGTGAGTCGGCAGCCCAAGAGACCCAGTACTTC. Its translation is CAISESAAQETQYF. This rearrangement joins TRBV10-3 to TRBJ2-5; D unresolved. CDR3 length: 14 residues. Trimming pared 0 bases from V and 1 base from J, leaving 6 bases between. Germline-derived CDR1 and CDR2 are ENHRY and SYGVKD.

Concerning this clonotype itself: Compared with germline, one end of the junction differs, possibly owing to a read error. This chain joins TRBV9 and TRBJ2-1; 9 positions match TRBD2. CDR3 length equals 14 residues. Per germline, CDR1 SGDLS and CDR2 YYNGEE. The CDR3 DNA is TGTACCAGCAGCCCCCGTATGCTAGCGGGGGAGCAGTTCTTC. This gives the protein CTSSPRMLAGEQFF.

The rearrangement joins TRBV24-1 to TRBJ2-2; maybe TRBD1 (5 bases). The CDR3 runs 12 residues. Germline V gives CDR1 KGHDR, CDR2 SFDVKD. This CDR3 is CVASGATGELFF. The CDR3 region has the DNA TGTGTCGCCAGTGGGGCGACCGGGGAGCTGTTTTTT.